This paragraph covers one TCR beta chain sequence. Its antigen is still unknown. No quality values exist for individual bases; no much larger clone is one base distant. This sample is part of a study of CD8 T cells in Susac syndrome (dated by TCRdb to about 2019). Looking at the study overall: The study used repertoire sequencing to test whether antigen drove CD8+ T cell activation and differentiation in Susac syndrome. What the study reported, not specific to this receptor: The number of individuals in the TCR sequencing and HLA analysis was acknowledged as relatively small.

Trimming removed 7 bases from V and 5 bases from J, leaving 18 bases between the germline ends. The germline V gene provides CDR1 SQVTM and CDR2 ANQGSEA. The cysteine opens and the phenylalanine closes a CDR3 of 14 amino acids. Here the CDR3 DNA is all that survives: 42 bases in frame from base 1. RNA was extracted with the RNeasy kit and roughly 0.5 to 1 ug was reverse transcribed using random hexamers. The immunoSEQ multiplex PCR assay, covering 54 Vbeta and 13 Jbeta segments, was used to amplify TCR beta CDR3 regions. PCR amplification bias was corrected by using a synthetic template baseline for primer optimization and computational correction. Per the original workflow: Reads were assigned to V, D and J genes according to IMGT and analyzed in immunoSEQ Analyzer, with only productive sequences retained. Clonality was computed as one minus Shannon entropy normalized by log2 of the number of productive unique sequences. For each patient and control, public and private clones were evaluated within the 100 most prevalent clones. Susac-specific clones were defined as absent from healthy and MS cohorts, over a thousand published viral clones and other ImmuneACCESS disease sequences. Clones were called with MiXCR by TCRdb after fastp trimmed the public reads at Q25, and only in-frame beta chains were retained. Duplicate CDR3 protein sequences are folded into a single record with the most common DNA and genes. The V and J calls and clone size come from TCRdb's table, not from the authors' own analysis. The sample table contains 180,000 or so distinct CDR3 sequences; only one count was recorded for about 95% of them. 0.085% to 0.12% of the sample comes from the top ten.

Peripheral blood CD8+ and CD4+ T cells from healthy donors, Susac syndrome patients and multiple sclerosis patients were profiled by high-throughput TCR beta sequencing. Healthy donors were age- and sex-matched controls. CD8+ TEMRA cells were enriched by FACS, while bulk CD8+ and CD4+ T cells were purified by magnetic negative isolation. Blood was collected in EDTA tubes and processed within 24 hours, with PBMCs isolated through density gradient centrifugation. PBMCs destined for TCR sequencing were cryopreserved in liquid nitrogen and later thawed in a 37 °C water bath. A purity of at least 90% was achieved for sorted or isolated CD4+, CD8+ and CD8+ TEMRA cells.

The sample taken for sequencing was CD4+ T cells from PBMCs. The chain employs TRBV29-1 and TRBJ2-1; the D region possibly corresponds to TRBD2 (5 bases align). The receptor's source is a human donor in good health. CDR3 sequence: CSADGGGRHNEQFF. The bases read TGCAGCGCCGATGGAGGAGGCAGGCACAATGAGCAGTTCTTC.